This record covers a single T cell receptor (beta chain). Its matching antigen is unknown. The protocol attached unique molecular identifiers to individual cDNA molecules. MiXCR, run by TCRdb on the 5' RACE reads, gives a single entry per CDR3 protein. The table records 60,000 or so distinct CDR3 sequences, about 12% of them present only once. The V end was cut by 3 bases, the J end by 1 base, with 7 bases between. Germline V gene sequence: CDR1 LGHNA, CDR2 YSLEER. The CDR3 covers 14 residues. This record comes from a study of early T cells in non-severe SARS-CoV-2 infection. Study in general: The input, bulk RNA from unsorted whole blood, was sequenced, and chains were unpaired.

Study-level results: Database matching using VDJdb favored anti-spike CD8 responses, with private and CD4 specificities left missing.

This receptor was obtained from an adult who was a healthcare worker with PCR-confirmed SARS-CoV-2 infection or an uninfected control (not recorded which). The material sequenced was whole blood. J is TRBJ1-5 and V is TRBV4-3; D is unresolved. The CDR3 is CASSHVHSNQPQHF. CDR3 DNA sequence: TGCGCCAGCAGCCATGTCCACAGCAATCAGCCCCAGCATTTT.